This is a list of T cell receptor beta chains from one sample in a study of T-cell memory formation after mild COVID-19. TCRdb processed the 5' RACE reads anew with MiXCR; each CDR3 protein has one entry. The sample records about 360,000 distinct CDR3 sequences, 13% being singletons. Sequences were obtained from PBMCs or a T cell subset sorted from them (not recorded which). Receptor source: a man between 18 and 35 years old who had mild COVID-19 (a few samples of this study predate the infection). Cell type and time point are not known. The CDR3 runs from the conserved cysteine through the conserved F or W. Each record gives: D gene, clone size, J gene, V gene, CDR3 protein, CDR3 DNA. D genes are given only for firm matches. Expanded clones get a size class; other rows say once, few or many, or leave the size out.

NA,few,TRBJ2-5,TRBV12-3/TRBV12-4,CASSLMAEETQYF,TGTGCCAGCAGTTTAATGGCGGAAGAGACCCAGTACTTC
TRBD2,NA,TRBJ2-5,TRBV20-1,CSADGTSGDLETQYF,TGCAGTGCGGACGGGACTAGCGGGGACCTTGAGACCCAGTACTTC
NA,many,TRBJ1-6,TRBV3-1,CASSQSGDNSPLHF,TGTGCCAGCAGCCAATCGGGAGATAATTCACCCCTCCACTTT
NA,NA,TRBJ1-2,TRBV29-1,CSVAPRGSLAGYTF,TGCAGCGTCGCCCCCAGGGGTTCACTCGCGGGCTACACCTTC
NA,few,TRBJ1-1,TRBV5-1,CASSPGGGNYEAFF,TGCGCCAGCAGCCCGGGGGGGGGAAACTATGAAGCTTTCTTT
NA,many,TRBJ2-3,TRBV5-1,CASTPTGTLIFADTQYF,TGCGCCAGCACCCCAACCGGGACTCTAATATTTGCAGATACGCAGTATTTT
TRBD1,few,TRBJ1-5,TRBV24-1,CATSDSGQGFSQPQHF,TGTGCCACCAGTGACTCGGGACAGGGGTTCTCTCAGCCCCAGCATTTT
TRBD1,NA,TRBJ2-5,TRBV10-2,CASRDRVTETQYF,TGCGCCAGCAGGGACAGGGTTACAGAGACCCAGTACTTC
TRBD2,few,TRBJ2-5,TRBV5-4,CASFTGLAGGQETQYF,TGTGCCAGCTTCACAGGACTAGCGGGGGGACAAGAGACCCAGTACTTC
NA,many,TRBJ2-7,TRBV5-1,CASSLGHGGYEQYF,TGCGCCAGCAGCTTGGGACATGGGGGTTACGAGCAGTACTTC
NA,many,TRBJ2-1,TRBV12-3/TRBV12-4,CASSDSTGEGEQFF,TGTGCCAGCAGTGACTCGACAGGGGAGGGTGAGCAGTTCTTC
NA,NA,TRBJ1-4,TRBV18,CASSSTENEKLFF,TGTGCCAGCTCATCGACAGAAAATGAAAAACTGTTTTTT
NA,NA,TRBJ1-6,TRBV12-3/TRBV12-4,CASSLSDGRNSPLHF,TGTGCCAGCAGTTTAAGCGACGGGAGAAATTCACCCCTCCACTTT
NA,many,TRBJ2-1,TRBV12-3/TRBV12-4,CASSLGYRAYLEQFF,TGTGCCAGCAGTTTAGGTTATCGGGCTTATTTGGAGCAGTTCTTC
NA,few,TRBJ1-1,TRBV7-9,CASRRGADTEAFF,TGTGCCAGCAGACGGGGGGCGGACACTGAAGCTTTCTTT
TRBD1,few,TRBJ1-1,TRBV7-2,CASSLSTGGRAFF,TGTGCCAGCAGCTTATCCACAGGGGGCCGGGCTTTCTTT
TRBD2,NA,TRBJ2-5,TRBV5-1,CASSLVAGEGETQYF,TGCGCCAGCAGCTTGGTAGCGGGGGAAGGAGAGACCCAGTACTTC